A selection of T cell receptor beta chains follows, all from one sample in a study of vaccination and CD4 T cells after COVID-19. The antigens for these receptors are not known. TCRdb ran MiXCR on the PCR reads and lists one entry per CDR3 protein. The sample has about 9,900 distinct CDR3 sequences; 30% to 40% are singletons. Input material: CD4+ T cells from blood, cultured in vitro. These receptor sequences come from a human donor in good health. Both conserved end residues are part of each CDR3. Each record gives: D gene, J gene, V gene, clone size, CDR3 DNA, CDR3 protein. A D gene is named only where the DNA matches it firmly. Only part of the rows carry a size: once, few, many, or a class if the clone is expanded.

d_call: NA; j_call: TRBJ2-1; v_call: TRBV6-5; clone_size: few; cdr3_nt: TGTGCCAGCAGTTACCGCAGGGCGAATGAGCAGTTCTTC; cdr3_aa: CASSYRRANEQFF
d_call: NA; j_call: TRBJ1-2; v_call: TRBV7-8; clone_size: NA; cdr3_nt: TGTGCCAGCAGCTCCCAGGGAGGTAATGGCTACACCTTC; cdr3_aa: CASSSQGGNGYTF
d_call: NA; j_call: TRBJ1-1; v_call: TRBV6-5; clone_size: NA; cdr3_nt: TGTGCCAGCAGTTACTCGAGTCAGGGGAGCACTGAAGCTTTCTTT; cdr3_aa: CASSYSSQGSTEAFF
d_call: NA; j_call: TRBJ1-2; v_call: TRBV7-2; clone_size: NA; cdr3_nt: TGTGCCAGCAGCATAACAGGGACAAACTTTTATGGCTACACCTTC; cdr3_aa: CASSITGTNFYGYTF
d_call: NA; j_call: TRBJ2-1; v_call: TRBV20-1; clone_size: NA; cdr3_nt: TGCAGTGCGGCCCCGGGGGCTCTCTCCTACAATGAGCAGTTCTTC; cdr3_aa: CSAAPGALSYNEQFF
d_call: NA; j_call: TRBJ1-5; v_call: TRBV9; clone_size: NA; cdr3_nt: TGTGCCAGCAGCGCCGGGACGGGGGTTTTGCCCCAGCATTTT; cdr3_aa: CASSAGTGVLPQHF
d_call: NA; j_call: TRBJ1-1; v_call: TRBV9; clone_size: NA; cdr3_nt: TGTGCCAGCAGCTGGGGACACCCGGATACTGAAGCTTTCTTT; cdr3_aa: CASSWGHPDTEAFF
d_call: NA; j_call: TRBJ1-2; v_call: TRBV11-1; clone_size: few; cdr3_nt: TGTGCCAGCAGCTCGGACCCCTCGGGAGGCTACACCTTC; cdr3_aa: CASSSDPSGGYTF
d_call: TRBD1; j_call: TRBJ2-3; v_call: TRBV29-1; clone_size: NA; cdr3_nt: TGCAGCGTTGGGGGGACAGGGGTGTCAGATACGCAGTATTTT; cdr3_aa: CSVGGTGVSDTQYF
d_call: TRBD1; j_call: TRBJ1-5; v_call: TRBV6-1; clone_size: few; cdr3_nt: TGTGCCAGCAGTGGGGACAGGGCCAGAGGAAGCAATCAGCCCCAGCATTTT; cdr3_aa: CASSGDRARGSNQPQHF
d_call: TRBD1; j_call: TRBJ1-1; v_call: TRBV5-1; clone_size: NA; cdr3_nt: TGCGCCAGCAGCTACCTATTCAGGGGGGGCACTGAAGCTTTCTTT; cdr3_aa: CASSYLFRGGTEAFF
d_call: TRBD1; j_call: TRBJ2-2; v_call: TRBV2; clone_size: NA; cdr3_nt: TGTGCCACCTCGGACAGGCCCGCGAACACCGGGGAGCTGTTTTTT; cdr3_aa: CATSDRPANTGELFF
d_call: NA; j_call: TRBJ1-2; v_call: TRBV2; clone_size: NA; cdr3_nt: TGTGCCAGCAGTGAAGGGCCAGACCCCTCCTATGGCTACACCTTC; cdr3_aa: CASSEGPDPSYGYTF
d_call: TRBD1; j_call: TRBJ1-6; v_call: TRBV6-1; clone_size: NA; cdr3_nt: TGTGCCAGCGGTACAGGGGCATACGTCTCCTATAATTCACCCCTCCACTTT; cdr3_aa: CASGTGAYVSYNSPLHF
d_call: NA; j_call: TRBJ1-5; v_call: TRBV2; clone_size: few; cdr3_nt: TGTGCCAGCAGTGAAGCGCTGAGTGATCAGCCCCAGCATTTT; cdr3_aa: CASSEALSDQPQHF
d_call: NA; j_call: TRBJ1-5; v_call: TRBV19; clone_size: NA; cdr3_nt: TGTGCCAGTAGCCGAGACAGGAATCAGCCCCAGCATTTT; cdr3_aa: CASSRDRNQPQHF
d_call: TRBD1; j_call: TRBJ1-2; v_call: TRBV5-6; clone_size: NA; cdr3_nt: TGTGCCAGCAGCCTTAAAACGGGACAGCGCTATGGCTACACCTTC; cdr3_aa: CASSLKTGQRYGYTF
d_call: NA; j_call: TRBJ1-2; v_call: TRBV20-1; clone_size: NA; cdr3_nt: TGCAGTGCCGGGACACTCTATGGCTACACCTTC; cdr3_aa: CSAGTLYGYTF
d_call: NA; j_call: TRBJ1-6; v_call: TRBV12-3/TRBV12-4; clone_size: NA; cdr3_nt: TGTGCCAGCAGTCCGACAGCGACGGGTAATTCACCCCTCCACTTT; cdr3_aa: CASSPTATGNSPLHF
d_call: TRBD1; j_call: TRBJ2-5; v_call: TRBV6-5; clone_size: few; cdr3_nt: TGTGCCAGCAGTTCGACAGGGGATTCGTTAGAGACCCAGTACTTC; cdr3_aa: CASSSTGDSLETQYF
d_call: NA; j_call: TRBJ2-6; v_call: TRBV7-2; clone_size: NA; cdr3_nt: TGTGCCAGCAGCTTGCCGGGGAAAGTCCTGACTTTC; cdr3_aa: CASSLPGKVLTF
d_call: TRBD1; j_call: TRBJ1-5; v_call: TRBV20-1; clone_size: NA; cdr3_nt: TGCAGTGCTCACGCACCAGGGGGCGCATCTCAGCCCCAGCATTTT; cdr3_aa: CSAHAPGGASQPQHF
d_call: NA; j_call: TRBJ1-6; v_call: TRBV6-1; clone_size: few; cdr3_nt: TGTGCCAGCAGTACTCATGGGGGCCCAAGCTCCTATAATTCACCCCTCCACTTT; cdr3_aa: CASSTHGGPSSYNSPLHF
d_call: TRBD2; j_call: TRBJ2-3; v_call: TRBV12-3/TRBV12-4; clone_size: NA; cdr3_nt: TGTGCCAGCAGAGTTAGCGGGGGAACGACAGATACGCAGTATTTT; cdr3_aa: CASRVSGGTTDTQYF